This T cell receptor beta chain was identified in a study of blood T cell repertoires in COVID-19. Across the whole study: Spain, Italy and the United States supplied samples that represented acute and convalescent COVID-19. Nucleic acid was either cDNA or gDNA, and it came from T cells, B-cell-depleted T cells, or PBMCs.

The CDR3 spans 12 residues. Trimming removed 8 bases from V and 0 bases from J, with 5 bases in between. Germline assignment: CDR1 MNHNY and CDR2 SVGAGI (reference sequence). TCRdb's copy holds only in-frame clones and misses some; the assay was immunoSEQ multiplex PCR. Of about 200,000 clones in the sample, 70% to 90% were seen once. The origin of this receptor is a man in his fifties with COVID-19, enrolled during active disease. The V call is TRBV6-6, the J call TRBJ1-3; unclear D gene. The source material was peripheral blood. CDR3 residues: CASEGSGNTIYF. The CDR3 nucleotides read TGTGCCAGCGAGGGCTCTGGAAACACCATATATTTT.